The clone carrying this T cell receptor (beta chain) was observed a few times. As yet, its antigen is unknown. One end of the junction fails to match germline, which may point to a read error. The CDR3 covers 11 residues. Looked up from germline, CDR1 is MNHNS and CDR2 is SASEGT. TCRdb re-called the 5' RACE reads with MiXCR, one entry per CDR3 protein. The table shows under 450,000 distinct CDR3 sequences, with around a quarter occurring only once. These data come from a study of T-cell memory formation after mild COVID-19. Study information: The two donors had largely donor-specific TCR clusters.

General study points: Whereas later expanders leaned CD4+, clones contracting day 15 to 85 showed a balanced CD4/CD8 makeup.

The TCR comes from an adult woman who had mild COVID-19 (a few samples of this study predate the infection). Cell type and time point are not known. The genes are TRBV6-1 and TRBJ1-2; tentatively, D is TRBD1 (5 bases). The specimen was PBMCs or a T cell subset sorted from them (not recorded which). In nucleotides, the CDR3 is TGTGCCAGCAGTCGGGGCCGACTCCCAAACTTC. Encoded protein: CASSRGRLPNF.